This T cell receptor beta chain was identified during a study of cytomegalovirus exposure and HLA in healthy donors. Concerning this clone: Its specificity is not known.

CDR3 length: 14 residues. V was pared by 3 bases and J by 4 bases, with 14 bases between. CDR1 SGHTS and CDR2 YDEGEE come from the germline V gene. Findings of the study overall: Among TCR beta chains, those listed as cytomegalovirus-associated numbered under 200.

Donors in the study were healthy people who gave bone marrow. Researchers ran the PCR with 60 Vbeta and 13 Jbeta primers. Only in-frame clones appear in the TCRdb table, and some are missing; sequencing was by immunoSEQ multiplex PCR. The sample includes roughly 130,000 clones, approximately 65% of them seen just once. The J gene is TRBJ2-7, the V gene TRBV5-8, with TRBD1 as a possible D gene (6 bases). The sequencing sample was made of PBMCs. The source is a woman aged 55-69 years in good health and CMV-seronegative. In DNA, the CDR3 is TGTGCCAGCAGCTCCGGACAGCTTAAGTACGAGCAGTACTTC. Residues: CASSSGQLKYEQYF.